Following are 4 T cell receptor beta chains from one sample sequenced in a study of blood T cell repertoires in COVID-19 (dated by TCRdb to the early 2020s). Receptors were amplified or captured by the immunoSEQ multiplex PCR assay. The clones in this table, taken by TCRdb from immuneACCESS, are in-frame only. Not every clone is retained; where verified, under half of the shortfall comes from an unresolved V gene, and the cause of the rest is unknown. Recorded for this sample are around 85,000 clones; around 87% of them occurred a single time. The ten largest clonotypes hold approximately 4% of the sample. The specimen was peripheral blood. Receptor source: a woman of 80 years or more with active or convalescent COVID-19.

CDR3 loop: CASSLGAAGNTIYF. The CDR3 nucleotides are TGCGCCAGCAGCTTGGGGGCAGCTGGAAACACCATATATTTT. The V call is TRBV5-1, the J call TRBJ1-3, with D unresolved. Trimming left V 0 bases short and J 2 bases short, with 6 bases between. Per the germline V gene, CDR1 is SGHRS and CDR2 is YFSETQ. CDR3 length: 14 amino acids.

The V and J genes are TRBV2 and TRBJ2-7; tentative D call: TRBD2 (5 bases). Trimming removed 2 bases from V and 0 bases from J, with 8 bases in between. In germline, CDR1 is SNHLY, CDR2 FYNNEI. CDR3 length: 14 residues. Here the CDR3 reads CASSESGFSYEQYF. In nucleotides, the CDR3 is TGTGCCAGCAGTGAAAGCGGATTCTCCTACGAGCAGTACTTC.

The gene calls are TRBV3-1 (or the pseudogene TRBV3-2) and TRBJ2-5; a possible D gene is TRBD1 (5 bases). Trimming took 1 base from V and 1 from J, leaving 7 bases between them. Germline assignment: CDR1 LGHDT and CDR2 YNNKEL (reference sequence). CDR3 length equals 14 residues. The CDR3 nucleotides are TGTGCCAGCAGCCAAGCGCAGGGCCAAGAGACCCAGTACTTC. The encoded protein is CASSQAQGQETQYF.

This rearrangement joins TRBV27 to TRBJ2-3; 7 bases match TRBD2. V shed 10 bases and J 2 bases; nucleotides not matched to a gene: 12. Germline assignment: CDR1 MNHEY and CDR2 SMNVEV (reference sequence). There are 15 residues in the CDR3. CDR3 sequence (DNA): TGTGCCACCCGGCGGAGGGCGGGGGACACAGATACGCAGTATTTT. Translated: CATRRRAGDTDTQYF.